The entry below gives a single T cell receptor beta chain sequence along with its context. The sample holds many counts of this clonotype. The antigen this receptor binds is unknown. No much larger clone exists at a distance of one base, and base qualities are not known. This sample was included in a study of molecular identifiers for immune sequencing clone quantification (dated by TCRdb to 2017 to 2018). For the study in its entirety: For a replicate experiment, RNA from approximately 20,000 or 100,000 naive CD8 T cells was divided into five aliquots, of which four were sequenced. This methods study benchmarked molecular-identifier clustering-based TCR repertoire sequencing (MIDCIRS) and TCR RNA copy counting, using CD8 T cells to do so.

V is clipped by 2 bases and J by 4 bases, and the sequence between their germline boundaries is 5 bases long. CDR1 MNHEY and CDR2 SVGAGI were looked up in the germline V gene. The CDR3 starts with the cysteine, ends with the phenylalanine, and has 13 residues. Only the CDR3 DNA is retained, 39 bases long and in frame from the first base. The paper as a whole reports these results and caveats: The naive libraries included spiked-in Jurkat TCR RNA (approximately 11 copies' worth), and this RNA is not part of the donor repertoire. Approximately 3.1 recovered TCR RNA copies per cell were obtained by modeling, versus about 9 by digital PCR, implying a capture efficiency of 30% to 35%. Highly expanded clone sizes could be underestimated because identical TCR molecules may share a barcode. In CMV-specific effector cells, clones with more than 20 RNA copies accounted for over 98% of molecules, whereas in naive cells such clones accounted for under 1%. When barcode sub-clustering was left out, chimeric consensus sequences inflated TCR diversity, with chimeras reaching as high as 47%. A single cell's worth of spiked-in Jurkat TCR RNA was reported detectable even among some 920,000 naive CD8 T cells.

Libraries of naive CD8 T cells were built from anywhere between about 18,000 and 1,000,000 sorted cells, with 10%, 30% or 50% of the purified RNA used. On a BD FACSAria II, naive CD8 T cells were FACS-sorted as CD8+CD4-CCR7+CD45RA+ and collected into RLT Plus buffer. To test detection sensitivity, Jurkat RNA equal to around nine TCR copies was added to samples of roughly 18,000-1,000,000 naive CD8 T cells. Enrichment of CD8 T cells was done with RosetteSep CD8+ T Cell Enrichment Cocktail plus Ficoll-Paque, and ACK red cell lysis came afterward. Library preparation employed PCR. TCRdb records Illumina HiSeq 4000 as the sequencer. Bulk TCR libraries were made following a previously described method, with the TCR primers given in Table S5. Purification of total RNA was performed with the Qiagen AllPrep DNA/RNA kit. Before analysis, reads from multiple sequencing runs of one library were combined. The source study handled its data this way. Reads were retained only if the reads had an exact TCR constant sequence, and the retained reads were trimmed to 150 nt and grouped according to their 12-nt molecular barcodes. Within each barcode group, reads were sub-clustered at a 15% Levenshtein threshold, and quality-weighted consensus sequences were built per RNA molecule. Non-functional sequences were discarded, and so were lower-count sequences lying one edit away from another sequence. Barcode sub-clusters with fewer than 20% of the maximum read count were removed, based on fitting two negative binomial distributions. In TCRdb, the public reads were trimmed at Q25 with fastp and aligned with MiXCR, with productive beta chains retained. CDR3 protein sequences are deduplicated, and each keeps its most common genes and DNA. The V and J calls, along with clone size, are taken from TCRdb and not from the paper's own processing. The sample yields 550,000 to 750,000 distinct CDR3 sequences; roughly 21% were counted once. Of the sample, roughly 0.83% falls within the top ten clones.

This TCR was recovered from a human donor in good health. Some libraries in this study had Jurkat cell RNA spiked in. The rearranged chain carries TRBV6-5 and TRBJ2-2; no D gene is confidently identified. The sample was naive CD8+ T cells from blood, with Jurkat cell RNA spiked in. According to the study, the label for this sample's cell subset or site signals: FACS-sorted CD8+CD4-CCR7+CD45RA+ naive T cells. CDR3 loop: CASSYSSTGELFF. The DNA reads TGTGCCAGCAGTTACAGCAGCACCGGGGAGCTGTTTTTT.